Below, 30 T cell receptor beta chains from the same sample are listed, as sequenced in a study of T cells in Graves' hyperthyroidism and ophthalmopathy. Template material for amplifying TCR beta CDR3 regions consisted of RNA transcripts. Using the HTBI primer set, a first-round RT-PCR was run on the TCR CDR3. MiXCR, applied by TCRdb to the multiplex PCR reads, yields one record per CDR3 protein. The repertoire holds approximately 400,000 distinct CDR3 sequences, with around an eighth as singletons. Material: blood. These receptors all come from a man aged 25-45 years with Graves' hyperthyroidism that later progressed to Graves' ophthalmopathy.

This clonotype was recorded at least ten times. CDR3: CAWRFGQGASPLHF. The CDR3 DNA follows: TGTGCCTGGAGATTCGGACAGGGGGCTTCACCCCTCCACTTT. The chain recombines TRBV30 with TRBJ1-6; 11 bases are shared with TRBD1. Germline-derived CDR1 and CDR2 are GTSNPN and SVGIG (reference sequence). CDR3 length: 14 residues. V lost 3 bases to trimming and J lost 9 bases; unmatched junction nucleotides: 4.

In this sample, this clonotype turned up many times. This CDR3 reads CAWSIGGGGYTF. Written as DNA, the CDR3 is TGTGCCTGGAGTATTGGGGGTGGAGGCTACACCTTC. The genes are TRBV30 and TRBJ1-2; the D gene is possibly TRBD1 (5 bases). Trimming shortened V by 2 bases and J by 8 bases, and 12 bases separated the two germline ends. The CDR3 has 12 amino acids. CDR1 and CDR2 (germline): GTSNPN, SVGIG (reference sequence). The whole variable domain, filled in from reference TRBV30 and TRBJ1-2, reads SQTIHQWPATLVQPVGSPLSLECTVEGTSNPNLYWYRQAAGRGLQLLFYSVGIGQISSEVPQNLSASRPQDRQFILSSKKLLLSDSGFYLCAWSIGGGGYTFGSGTRLTVV.

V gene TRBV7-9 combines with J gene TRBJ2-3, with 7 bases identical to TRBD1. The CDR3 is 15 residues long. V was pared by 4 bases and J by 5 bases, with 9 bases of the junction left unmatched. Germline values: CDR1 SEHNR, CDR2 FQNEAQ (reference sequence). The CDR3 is CASSSTGAGEDTQYF. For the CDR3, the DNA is TGTGCCAGCAGCTCCACAGGGGCCGGTGAAGATACGCAGTATTTT.

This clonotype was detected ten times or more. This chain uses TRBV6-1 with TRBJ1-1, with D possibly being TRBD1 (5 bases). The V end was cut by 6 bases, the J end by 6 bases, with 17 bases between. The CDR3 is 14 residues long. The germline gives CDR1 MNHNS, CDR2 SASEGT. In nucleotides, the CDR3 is TGTGCCAGCAGACCGGGACCGGCTTCTTCTGAAGCTTTCTTT. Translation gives CASRPGPASSEAFF.

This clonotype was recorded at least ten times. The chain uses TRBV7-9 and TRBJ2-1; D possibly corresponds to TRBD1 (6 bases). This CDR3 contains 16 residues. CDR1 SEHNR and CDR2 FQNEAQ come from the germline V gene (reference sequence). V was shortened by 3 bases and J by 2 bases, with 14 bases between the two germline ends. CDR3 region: CASSFFGQSAYNEQFF. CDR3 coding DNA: TGTGCCAGCAGCTTCTTCGGACAGTCAGCCTACAATGAGCAGTTCTTC.

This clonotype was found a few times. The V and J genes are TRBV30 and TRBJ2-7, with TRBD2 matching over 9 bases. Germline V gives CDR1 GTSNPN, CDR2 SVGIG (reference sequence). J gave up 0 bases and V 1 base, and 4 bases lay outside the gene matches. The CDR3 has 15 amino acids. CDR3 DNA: TGTGCCTGGAGTGCTAGCGGGGCTAGCTCCTACGAGCAGTACTTC. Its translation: CAWSASGASSYEQYF.

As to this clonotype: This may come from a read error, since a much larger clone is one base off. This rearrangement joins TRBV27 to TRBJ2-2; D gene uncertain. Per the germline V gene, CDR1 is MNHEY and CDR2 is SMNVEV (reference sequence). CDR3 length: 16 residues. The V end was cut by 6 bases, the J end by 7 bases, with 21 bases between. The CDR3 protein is CASSHKGPTGLGELFF. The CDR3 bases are TGTGCCAGCAGCCACAAGGGCCCTACTGGCCTCGGGGAGCTGTTTTTT.

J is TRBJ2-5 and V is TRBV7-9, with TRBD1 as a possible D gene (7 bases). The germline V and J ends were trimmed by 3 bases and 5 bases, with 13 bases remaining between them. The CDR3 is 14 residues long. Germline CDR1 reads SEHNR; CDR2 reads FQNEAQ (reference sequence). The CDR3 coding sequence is TGTGCCAGCAGCTTTTTCAGGGGGAGGGAGACCCAGTACTTC. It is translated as CASSFFRGRETQYF.

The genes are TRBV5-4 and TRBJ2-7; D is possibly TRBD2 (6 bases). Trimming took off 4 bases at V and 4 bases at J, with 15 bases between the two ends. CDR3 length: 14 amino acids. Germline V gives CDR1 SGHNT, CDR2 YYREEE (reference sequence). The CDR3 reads CASSAGPNEYEQYF. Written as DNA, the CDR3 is TGTGCCAGCAGCGCGGGACCGAACGAATACGAGCAGTACTTC.

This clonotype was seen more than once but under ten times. The CDR3 sequence is CASSEVAGGFTDTQYF. The CDR3 nucleotides read TGTGCCAGCAGTGAAGTCGCGGGGGGTTTCACAGATACGCAGTATTTT. This sequence joins TRBV6-1 and TRBJ2-3; 8 bases agree with TRBD2. Trimming cost V 1 base and J 2 bases; bases outside gene matches: 5. CDR1 and CDR2 from the germline V gene are MNHNS and SASEGT. This CDR3 spans 16 amino acids.

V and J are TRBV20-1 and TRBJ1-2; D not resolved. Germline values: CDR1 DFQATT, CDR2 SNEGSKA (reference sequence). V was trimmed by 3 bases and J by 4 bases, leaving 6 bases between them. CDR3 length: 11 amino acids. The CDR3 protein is CSARGVYGYTF. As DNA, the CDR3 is TGCAGTGCTAGGGGTGTCTATGGCTACACCTTC.

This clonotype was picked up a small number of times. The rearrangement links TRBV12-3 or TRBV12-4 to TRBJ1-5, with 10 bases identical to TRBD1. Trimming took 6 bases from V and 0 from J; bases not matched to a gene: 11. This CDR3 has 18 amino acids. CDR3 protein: CASRRGTGAPYSNQPQHF. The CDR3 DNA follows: TGTGCCAGCAGGCGGGGGACAGGGGCACCGTATAGCAATCAGCCCCAGCATTTT.

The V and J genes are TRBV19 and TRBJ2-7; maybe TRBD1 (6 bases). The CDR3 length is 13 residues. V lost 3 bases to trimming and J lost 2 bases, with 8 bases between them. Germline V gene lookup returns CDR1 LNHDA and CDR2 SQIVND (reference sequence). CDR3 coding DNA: TGTGCCAGTAGTATGACAGGACCCTACGAGCAGTACTTC. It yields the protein CASSMTGPYEQYF.

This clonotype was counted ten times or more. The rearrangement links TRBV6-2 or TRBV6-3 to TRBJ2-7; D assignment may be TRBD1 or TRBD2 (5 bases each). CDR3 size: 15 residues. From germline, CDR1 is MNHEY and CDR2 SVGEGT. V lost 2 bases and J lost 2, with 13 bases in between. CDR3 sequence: CASSYLSRGAYEQYF. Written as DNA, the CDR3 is TGTGCCAGCAGTTACCTGTCTAGAGGGGCCTACGAGCAGTACTTC.

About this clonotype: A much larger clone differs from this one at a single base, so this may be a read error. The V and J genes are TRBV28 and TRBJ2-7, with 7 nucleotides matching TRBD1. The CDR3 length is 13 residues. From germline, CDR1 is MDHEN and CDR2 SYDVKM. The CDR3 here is CVSMGRGHYEQYF. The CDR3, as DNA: TGTGTCAGCATGGGAAGGGGGCACTACGAGCAGTACTTC.

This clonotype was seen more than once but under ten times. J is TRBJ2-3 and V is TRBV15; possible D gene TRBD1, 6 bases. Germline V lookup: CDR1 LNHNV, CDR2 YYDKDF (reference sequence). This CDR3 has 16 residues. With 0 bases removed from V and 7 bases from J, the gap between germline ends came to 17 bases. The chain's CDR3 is CATSRDLQGNGNTQYF. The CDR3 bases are TGTGCCACCAGCAGAGATTTGCAGGGGAATGGAAATACGCAGTATTTT. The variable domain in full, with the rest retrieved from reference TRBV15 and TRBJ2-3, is DAMVIQNPRYQVTQFGKPVTLSCSQTLNHNVMYWYQQKSSQAPKLLFHYYDKDFNNEADTPDNFQSRRPNTSFCFLDIRSPGLGDTAMYLCATSRDLQGNGNTQYFGPGTRLTVL.

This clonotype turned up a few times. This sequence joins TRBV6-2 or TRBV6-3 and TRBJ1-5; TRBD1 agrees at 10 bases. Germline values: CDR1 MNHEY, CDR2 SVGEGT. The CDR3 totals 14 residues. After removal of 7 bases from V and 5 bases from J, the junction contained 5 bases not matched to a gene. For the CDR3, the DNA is TGTGCCAGCATCGACAGGGGGCGAGATCAGCCCCAGCATTTT. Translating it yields CASIDRGRDQPQHF.

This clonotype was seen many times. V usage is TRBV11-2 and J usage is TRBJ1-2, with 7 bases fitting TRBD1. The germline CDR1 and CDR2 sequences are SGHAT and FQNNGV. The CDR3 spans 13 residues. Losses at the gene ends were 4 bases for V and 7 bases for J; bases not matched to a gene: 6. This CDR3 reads CASSSRQGSGYTF. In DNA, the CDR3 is TGTGCCAGCAGCTCTCGACAGGGCTCTGGCTACACCTTC.

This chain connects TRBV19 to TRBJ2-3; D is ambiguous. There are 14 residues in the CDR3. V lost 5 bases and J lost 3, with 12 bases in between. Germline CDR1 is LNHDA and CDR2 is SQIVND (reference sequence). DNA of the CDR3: TGTGCCAGTAGTCCATGGTTCGGGACAGATACGCAGTATTTT. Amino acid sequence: CASSPWFGTDTQYF.

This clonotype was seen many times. The CDR3 coding sequence is TGTGCCAGCAGCTTAGATCCCACAAGGGAAGCTTTCTTT. This codes for CASSLDPTREAFF. V is TRBV11-2 and J is TRBJ1-1; no clear D. The CDR3 is 13 residues long. V was clipped by 0 bases and J by 8 bases, with 10 bases between them. From germline, CDR1 is SGHAT and CDR2 FQNNGV.

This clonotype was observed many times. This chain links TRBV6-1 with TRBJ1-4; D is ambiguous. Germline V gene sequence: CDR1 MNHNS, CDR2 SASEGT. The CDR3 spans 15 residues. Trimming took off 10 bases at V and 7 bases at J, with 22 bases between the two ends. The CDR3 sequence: CATSLSGLRSEKLFF. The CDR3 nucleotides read TGTGCCACCTCACTCTCAGGTCTTAGGAGTGAAAAACTGTTTTTT.

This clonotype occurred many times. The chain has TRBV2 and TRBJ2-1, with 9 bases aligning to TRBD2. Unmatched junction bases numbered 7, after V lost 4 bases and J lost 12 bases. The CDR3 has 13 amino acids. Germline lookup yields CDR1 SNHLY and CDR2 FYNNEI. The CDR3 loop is CASSGFSGGGQFF. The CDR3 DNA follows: TGTGCCAGCAGTGGTTTTAGCGGGGGTGGGCAGTTCTTC.

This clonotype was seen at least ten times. CDR3 nucleotide sequence: TGTGCCACCAGTGATTTCACATCTAGGAGACGGGGCAATCAGCCCCAGCATTTT. Translation: CATSDFTSRRRGNQPQHF. The chain joins TRBV24-1 to TRBJ1-5; the D is unclear. Trimming cost V 1 base and J 2 bases, with 17 bases left between them. CDR1 is KGHDR and CDR2 is SFDVKD in the germline V gene. The CDR3 contains 18 residues.

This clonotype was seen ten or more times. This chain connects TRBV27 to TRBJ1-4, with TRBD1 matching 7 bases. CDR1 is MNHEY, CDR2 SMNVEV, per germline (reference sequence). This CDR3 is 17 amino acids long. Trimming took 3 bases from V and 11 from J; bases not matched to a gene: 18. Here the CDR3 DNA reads TGTGCCAGCAGTTTGGGAGGCGCTCTTCTGGGACAGAGTAAACTGTTTTTT. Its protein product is CASSLGGALLGQSKLFF. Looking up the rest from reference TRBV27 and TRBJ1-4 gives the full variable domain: EAQVTQNPRYLITVTGKKLTVTCSQNMNHEYMSWYRQDPGLGLRQIYYSMNVEVTDKGDVPEGYKVSRKEKRNFPLILESPSPNQTSLYFCASSLGGALLGQSKLFFGSGTQLSVL.

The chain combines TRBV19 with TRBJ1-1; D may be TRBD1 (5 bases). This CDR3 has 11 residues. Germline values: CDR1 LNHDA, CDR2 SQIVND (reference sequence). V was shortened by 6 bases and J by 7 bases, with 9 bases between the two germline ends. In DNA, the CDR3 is TGTGCCAGTAGCGACAGAGATGAAGCTTTCTTT. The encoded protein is CASSDRDEAFF.

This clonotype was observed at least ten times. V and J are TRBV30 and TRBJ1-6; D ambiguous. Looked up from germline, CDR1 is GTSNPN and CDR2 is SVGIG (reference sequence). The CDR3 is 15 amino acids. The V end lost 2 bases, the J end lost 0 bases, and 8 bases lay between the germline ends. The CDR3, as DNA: TGTGCCTGGAGTAACCGGGACTCCTATAATTCACCCCTCCACTTT. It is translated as CAWSNRDSYNSPLHF.

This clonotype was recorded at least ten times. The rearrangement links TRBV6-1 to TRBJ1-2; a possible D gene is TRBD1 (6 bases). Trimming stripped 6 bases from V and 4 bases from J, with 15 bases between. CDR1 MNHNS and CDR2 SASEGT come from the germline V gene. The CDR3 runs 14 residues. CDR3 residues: CASSATGGGYGYTF. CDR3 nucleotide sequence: TGTGCCAGCAGCGCCACGGGGGGCGGCTATGGCTACACCTTC.

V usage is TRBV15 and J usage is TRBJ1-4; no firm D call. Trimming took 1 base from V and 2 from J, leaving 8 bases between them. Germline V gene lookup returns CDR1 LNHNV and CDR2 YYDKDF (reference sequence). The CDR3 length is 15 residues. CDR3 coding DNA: TGTGCCACCAGCAGAGTTGGAAGGACTAATGAAAAACTGTTTTTT. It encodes CATSRVGRTNEKLFF.

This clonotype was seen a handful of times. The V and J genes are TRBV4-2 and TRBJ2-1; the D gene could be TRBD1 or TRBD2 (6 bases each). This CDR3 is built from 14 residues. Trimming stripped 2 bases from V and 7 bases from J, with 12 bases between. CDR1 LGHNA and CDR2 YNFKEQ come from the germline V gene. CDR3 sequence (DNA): TGTGCCAGCAGCCAATGGGGGGCGGGGAATGAGCAGTTCTTC. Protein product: CASSQWGAGNEQFF.

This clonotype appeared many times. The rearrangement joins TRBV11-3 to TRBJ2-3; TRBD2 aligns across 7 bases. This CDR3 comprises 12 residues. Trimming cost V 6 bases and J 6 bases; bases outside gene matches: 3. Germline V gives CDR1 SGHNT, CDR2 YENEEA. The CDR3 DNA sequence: TGTGCCAGCAGGACTAGCCTGGATACGCAGTATTTT. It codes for CASRTSLDTQYF.